The clone carrying this T cell receptor (beta chain) was detected ten times or more. Antigen specificity is unknown. These data are taken from a study of blood T cells in healthy people across ages. V gave up 3 bases and J gave up 2 bases, with 16 bases separating them. The CDR3 spans 15 residues. The germline CDR1 and CDR2 sequences are DFQATT and SNEGSKA (reference sequence). Donors each provided ten milliliters of peripheral blood. PBMCs numbering at least 6.5 million were isolated per sample. Study-wide points: Diversity estimated from one million T cells was considered an underestimate.

It was with a sample-barcoded 5' primer and a J-beta primer mix that a second PCR of about 6 to 11 cycles was run. The template-switch adaptor, which had 12 random nucleotides, put a tag on each cDNA molecule. TCRdb recomputed calls from the 5' RACE reads with MiXCR, one row per CDR3 protein. The sample has 710,000 or so distinct CDR3 sequences; around 32% are singletons. The clonotype originates from a woman aged 80 or over in good health. J is TRBJ2-5 and V is TRBV20-1, with D perhaps TRBD1 (6 bases). Specimen: blood. This chain's CDR3 is CSASQFGQLQETQYF. Here the CDR3 DNA reads TGCAGTGCTAGTCAATTCGGACAGTTACAAGAGACCCAGTACTTC.